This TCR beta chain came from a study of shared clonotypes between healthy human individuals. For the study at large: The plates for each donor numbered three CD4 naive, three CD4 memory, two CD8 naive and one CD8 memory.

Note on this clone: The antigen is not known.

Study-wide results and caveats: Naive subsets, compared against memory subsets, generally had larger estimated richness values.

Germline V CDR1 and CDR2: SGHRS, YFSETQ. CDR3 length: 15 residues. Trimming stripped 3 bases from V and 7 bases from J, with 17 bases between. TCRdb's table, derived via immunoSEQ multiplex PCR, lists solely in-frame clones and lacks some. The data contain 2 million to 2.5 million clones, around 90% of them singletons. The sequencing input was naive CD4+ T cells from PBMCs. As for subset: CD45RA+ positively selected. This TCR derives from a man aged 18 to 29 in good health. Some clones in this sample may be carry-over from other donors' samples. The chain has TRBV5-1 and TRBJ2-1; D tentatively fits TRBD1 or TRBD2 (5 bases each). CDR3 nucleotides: TGCGCCAGCAGCTCCCAACCCGGGACCGGGAATGAGCAGTTCTTC. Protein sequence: CASSSQPGTGNEQFF. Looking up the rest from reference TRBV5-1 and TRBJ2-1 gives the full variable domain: KAGVTQTPRYLIKTRGQQVTLSCSPISGHRSVSWYQQTPGQGLQFLFEYFSETQRNKGNFPGRFSGRQFSNSRSEMNVSTLELGDSALYLCASSSQPGTGNEQFFGPGTRLTVL.